The entry that follows covers one TCR beta chain sequence. As yet, its antigen is unknown. The sample is drawn from a study of cytomegalovirus exposure and HLA in healthy donors. Findings and caveats of the study: When the data were analyzed later, several of the most significant clusters appeared to be linked to common viral pathogens. Earlier findings revealed that most TCR beta V segments proved productive either about 87% or about 30% of the time. The records held CMV serostatus as the only immune exposure information. As a later analysis revealed, the rate of TCR association differed by HLA locus, with DRB1 most and HLA-C fewest.

PCR used 60 Vbeta primers and 13 Jbeta primers. Produced via immunoSEQ multiplex PCR; TCRdb's table is partial and in-frame only. The repertoire holds 100,000 to 150,000 clones, with 65% to 80% as singletons. This sequence originates from a woman between 40 and 50 years old in good health and CMV-seropositive. The sample was PBMCs.

The CDR3 spells CSVEAGSDTIYF. The DNA for the CDR3 is TGCAGCGTTGAGGCAGGGTCAGACACCATATATTTT. The chain links TRBV29-1 to TRBJ1-3; D is perhaps TRBD1 (5 bases). The CDR3 is 12 amino acids. Germline CDR1 reads SQVTM; CDR2 reads ANQGSEA. The V end was cut by 3 bases, the J end by 8 bases, with 11 bases between.